This TCR beta chain was sequenced during a study of T cells in localized non-small cell lung cancer. Study-level results: Analysis by sequencing included only one tumor region, so heterogeneity remains possible. It was uninvolved adjacent lung that showed the highest T cell clonality, exceeding tumor. Across samples, adjacent lung featured a median roughly 60 of the top 100 tumor clones.

The germline gives CDR1 ENHRY, CDR2 SYGVKD. The CDR3 extends over 12 amino acids. V lost 8 bases and J 3 bases, leaving 7 bases between the germline ends. Produced via immunoSEQ multiplex PCR; TCRdb's table is partial and in-frame only. The sample lists over 50,000 clones, approximately 80% seen once, with roughly 17% in the top ten. With regard to this clone: Its specificity is unknown.

The V call is TRBV10-3, the J call TRBJ2-2, with unresolved D. The sequence was collected from a man aged 40 to 70 with stage III lung adenocarcinoma. Here the sequenced sample was peripheral blood mononuclear cells, taken before any cancer treatment. CDR3 amino acids: CAIPGYTGELFF. The CDR3 DNA sequence: TGTGCCATCCCCGGATACACCGGGGAGCTGTTTTTT.